The source of this T cell receptor beta chain is a study of cytomegalovirus exposure and HLA in healthy donors. Across the study: As an earlier analysis found, around 200 million T cells yielded over 95 million unique TCR beta sequences. General study results and limits: According to an earlier analysis, most TCR beta V segments yielded productive rearrangements about 90% or about 30% of the time. The study dropped some indistinguishable V segments, TRBV6-2 and TRBV6-3 among them.

Turning to this clone: Its antigen is not identified.

The V end was cut by 0 bases, the J end by 0 bases, with 7 bases between. The CDR3 runs 15 residues. Germline V CDR1 and CDR2: SEHNR, FQNEAQ (reference sequence). The donors were healthy bone marrow donors. The PCR had 60 Vbeta and 13 Jbeta primers. The data were produced by immunoSEQ multiplex PCR, yet TCRdb's version contains in-frame clones alone and is incomplete. The profile shows about 89,000 clones, 60% to 70% of them singletons. The genes are TRBV7-9 and TRBJ2-3, with D perhaps matching TRBD1 (6 bases). Sequencing was performed on PBMCs. This clonotype originated in a woman aged 25 to 45 in good health and CMV-seronegative. DNA of the CDR3: TGTGCCAGCAGCTTAGCGGGGGCTAGCACAGATACGCAGTATTTT. Translated: CASSLAGASTDTQYF.